The present TCR beta chain was sequenced within a study of cytomegalovirus exposure and HLA in healthy donors. Overall study findings and caveats: The study reported that TCR beta sequences accurately predicted HLA-A and HLA-B alleles in most subjects.

The CDR3 length is 16 residues. Details on this clone: The antigen remains unidentified.

Both 60 Vbeta primers and 13 Jbeta primers went into the PCR. The data were produced by immunoSEQ multiplex PCR, yet TCRdb's version contains in-frame clones alone and is incomplete. The sample holds around 130,000 clones, about 86% seen once. This TCR was recovered from a man younger than 30 in good health and CMV-seronegative. This sequence joins TRBV21-1 and TRBJ2-5; TRBD2 is the table's D call and was not checked against the DNA. TRBV21-1 is a documented pseudogene. The sample comprised PBMCs. The CDR3 loop reads CASSHGLAGFVETQYF. CDR3 in DNA: TGTGCCAGCAGCCACGGACTAGCGGGGTTTGTCGAGACCCAGTACTTC.